Sequencing of this T cell receptor (beta chain) was carried out in a study of cytomegalovirus exposure and HLA in healthy donors. General observations from the study: Several of the most significant clusters were apparently associated with common viral pathogens in a later analysis. The study labeled roughly 160 TCR beta chains cytomegalovirus-associated. The Asian-associated ancestry cluster reportedly had fewer N-insertions than the approximately 670-donor mean in a later analysis. By a later analysis, the bulk of CMV-associated TCR beta chains appeared HLA-restricted.

With 60 Vbeta and 13 Jbeta primers, the PCR was carried out. The table came from immunoSEQ multiplex PCR; TCRdb's copy has only in-frame clones and leaves some out. The table has approximately 120,000 clones, approximately 80% seen once. Germline CDR1 and CDR2: MNHEY and SVGAGI. This CDR3 spans 15 amino acids. With V trimmed by 0 bases and J by 9 bases, 8 bases remained unmatched. The count of this clone is one. Its specificity is unknown. Material: PBMCs. J is TRBJ1-5 and V is TRBV6-5, with 7 bases that match TRBD1. The clonotype comes from a woman in her forties in good health and CMV-seropositive. The CDR3 DNA sequence: TGTGCCAGCAGTTACTCAGACAGGGTGGGGGGGCCCCAGCATTTT. Its protein is CASSYSDRVGGPQHF.